These T cell receptor beta chains were read from a single sample in a study of OX40 agonist ivuxolimab in advanced cancers. Profiling relied on immunoSEQ multiplex PCR, and the TCRdb table lists in-frame clones only, not all of them. The table lists 95,000 to 150,000 clones, 90% to 95% of them singletons. The sequences come from CD4+ or CD8+ T cells sorted from blood, collected in a trial of the OX40 agonist ivuxolimab. Source of these receptors: an adult with an advanced solid tumor such as melanoma, head and neck, liver or kidney cancer. CDR3s include the opening cysteine and the closing phenylalanine or tryptophan. Fields, in order: clone size, J gene, V gene, D gene, CDR3 protein, CDR3 DNA. D genes are given only for firm matches. Clone size is stated in some rows and not others, as once, few, many or a class when expanded.

NA	TRBJ2-1	TRBV27	NA	CASSFERIRNEQFF	TGTGCCAGCAGTTTTGAGCGGATTAGGAATGAGCAGTTCTTC
NA	TRBJ1-2	TRBV18	NA	CASSNRTANYGYTF	TGTGCCAGCTCCAATCGGACCGCGAACTATGGCTACACCTTC
NA	TRBJ2-1	TRBV11-3	NA	CASSLGGGNEQFF	TGTGCCAGCAGCTTAGGAGGGGGCAATGAGCAGTTCTTC
NA	TRBJ1-6	TRBV6-5	NA	CASSEAVRNSPLHF	TGTGCCAGTTCAGAGGCAGTCCGTAATTCACCCCTCCACTTT
NA	TRBJ2-2	TRBV7-9	NA	CASSLAGGVTGELFF	TGTGCCAGCAGCTTAGCCGGAGGTGTCACCGGGGAGCTGTTTTTT
NA	TRBJ2-2	TRBV9	TRBD2	CASSRASGGTTGELFF	TGTGCCAGCAGCAGGGCTAGCGGGGGGACCACCGGGGAGCTGTTTTTT
NA	TRBJ2-7	TRBV28	TRBD1	CASSFLQGAREQYF	TGTGCCAGCAGTTTTTTACAGGGGGCGAGGGAGCAGTACTTC
NA	TRBJ2-2	TRBV5-8	TRBD2	CASSPGGLAGPTGELFF	TGTGCCAGCAGCCCGGGAGGGCTAGCGGGGCCCACCGGGGAGCTGTTTTTT
NA	TRBJ2-2	TRBV18	NA	CASSPRGSGELFF	TGTGCCAGCTCACCACGGGGGAGCGGGGAGCTGTTTTTT
NA	TRBJ1-1	TRBV2	NA	CASRGDSTDTEAFF	TGTGCCAGCAGGGGCGACAGTACCGACACTGAAGCTTTCTTT
NA	TRBJ1-1	TRBV30	TRBD1	CAWTGQSNTEAFF	TGTGCCTGGACGGGACAGTCGAACACTGAAGCTTTCTTT
once	TRBJ2-3	TRBV6-6	TRBD2	CASSSPTSGYTDTQYF	TGTGCCAGCAGTTCTCCAACTAGCGGTTACACAGATACGCAGTATTTT
few	TRBJ1-2	TRBV2	TRBD1	CASSRDSYGYTF	TGTGCCAGCAGCCGGGACAGCTATGGCTACACCTTC
NA	TRBJ2-5	TRBV2	NA	CASSPLSGQVQETQYF	TGTGCCAGCAGTCCTCTGAGTGGGCAGGTTCAAGAGACCCAGTACTTC
NA	TRBJ2-7	TRBV18	TRBD1	CASSPPGTGRYEQYF	TGTGCCAGCTCACCCCCCGGGACAGGGAGGTACGAGCAGTACTTC
few	TRBJ1-4	TRBV20-1	NA	CSVQGLEKLFF	TGCAGTGTCCAGGGATTGGAAAAACTGTTTTTT
few	TRBJ2-3	TRBV7-9	TRBD2	CASSGGRADTQYF	TGTGCCAGCAGCGGCGGGAGGGCAGATACGCAGTATTTT
few	TRBJ1-1	TRBV30	TRBD1	CAWSVPLTPKGAF	TGTGCCTGGAGTGTCCCCCTAACCCCGAAGGGGGCCTTT
NA	TRBJ1-6	TRBV5-1	NA	CASSLGTANSPLHF	TGCGCCAGCAGCTTGGGGACAGCTAATTCACCCCTCCACTTT
NA	TRBJ2-2	TRBV11-2	TRBD1	CASSHGTGGGGTGELFF	TGTGCCAGCAGCCACGGGACAGGGGGCGGCGGAACCGGGGAGCTGTTTTTT
NA	TRBJ2-7	TRBV5-1	NA	CASSHTVGNEQYF	TGCGCCAGCTCGCACACCGTGGGGAACGAGCAGTACTTC
NA	TRBJ1-1	TRBV21-1	NA	CASSNKAFEAFF	TGTGCCAGCAGCAATAAGGCATTTGAAGCTTTCTTT
NA	TRBJ2-7	TRBV18	TRBD2	CASSRSLARGLADSYEQYF	TGTGCCAGCTCACGGTCCCTGGCGCGCGGACTAGCGGACTCCTACGAGCAGTACTTC
NA	TRBJ1-2	TRBV7-9	TRBD1	CASSIWDRAVYGYTF	TGTGCCAGCAGCATATGGGACAGGGCCGTCTATGGCTACACCTTC
NA	TRBJ2-7	TRBV5-1	TRBD1	CASSNPGQVEQYF	TGCGCCAGCAGCAACCCGGGACAGGTCGAGCAGTACTTC
NA	TRBJ1-5	TRBV28	TRBD1	CASSPTPGGWSNQPQHF	TGTGCCAGCAGTCCTACTCCAGGGGGGTGGAGCAATCAGCCCCAGCATTTT
once	TRBJ1-1	TRBV7-3	TRBD1	CASSLGQGITEAFF	TGTGCCAGCAGCCTTGGACAGGGGATCACTGAAGCTTTCTTT